The clone carrying this TCR beta chain has only a few counts. The CDR3 runs to 13 residues. Trimming removed 6 bases from V and 3 bases from J, with 9 bases in between. TCRdb reprocessed the RT-PCR reads via MiXCR and lists one record per CDR3 protein. The sample lists around 700,000 distinct CDR3 sequences; 14% were seen once. The material sequenced was memory CD4+ T cells from blood. This receptor was taken from a female donor in good health, serving as a healthy control. The V gene is TRBV12-3 or TRBV12-4, the J gene TRBJ2-1; D might be TRBD1 (5 bases). The CDR3 reads CASRQGYYNEQFF. The CDR3 nucleotides are TGTGCCAGCAGGCAGGGATACTACAATGAGCAGTTCTTC.